A single sample is the source of the 16 T cell receptor beta chains below, sequenced in a study of shared clonotypes between healthy human individuals. Assay: immunoSEQ multiplex PCR; the TCRdb copy retains only in-frame clones and omits some. Counted here are approximately 2.1 million clones, 85% to 95% occurring once; the ten biggest clones make up about 0.37%. The sample was naive CD4+ T cells from PBMCs. Regarding subset: CD45RA+ positively selected. Source of these receptors: a man aged 18 to 30 in good health. Some clones in this sample may be carry-over from other donors' samples.

The chain combines TRBV11-2 with TRBJ2-7; 7 bases line up with TRBD2. The length of the CDR3 is 17 residues. J gave up 2 bases and V 2 bases, and 12 bases lay outside the gene matches. CDR1 and CDR2 from the germline V gene are SGHAT and FQNNGV. The CDR3 DNA is TGTGCCAGCAGCTTACGAGCGGCGGGAGAGGTGGCCTACGAGCAGTACTTC. Protein product: CASSLRAAGEVAYEQYF.

CDR3 in DNA: TGCAGTGCTATTCCCCTGTTTGAGCAGTTCTTC. Its protein is CSAIPLFEQFF. This chain links TRBV20-1 with TRBJ2-1; D is unclear. Trimming shortened V by 4 bases and J by 9 bases, and 10 bases separated the two germline ends. The CDR3 has 11 amino acids. In germline, CDR1 is DFQATT, CDR2 SNEGSKA (reference sequence).

The chain is built from TRBV6-1 and TRBJ2-3; TRBD1 is a possible D gene (5 bases). This CDR3 contains 11 residues. The germline V gene encodes CDR1 MNHNS and CDR2 SASEGT. V was shortened by 10 bases and J by 3 bases, with 8 bases between the two germline ends. CDR3: CAIKGTDTQYF. Written as DNA, the CDR3 is TGTGCCATCAAGGGGACAGATACGCAGTATTTT.

V and J are TRBV7-2 and TRBJ1-2; TRBD1 is a possible D gene (5 bases). In germline, CDR1 is SGHTA, CDR2 FQGNSA. V lost 4 bases, J lost 4 bases, and 16 bases lay in between. The CDR3 is 15 amino acids. CDR3 in amino acids: CASSSAGHGIYGYTF. The CDR3 bases are TGTGCCAGCAGCTCCGCCGGACACGGGATCTATGGCTACACCTTC.

This clone was recorded once. This rearrangement joins TRBV18 to TRBJ2-5; 10 bases are a match to TRBD1. J gave up 2 bases and V 4 bases, and 4 bases lay outside the gene matches. The germline CDR1 and CDR2 sequences are KGHSH and LQKENI. The CDR3 has 15 residues. The CDR3 DNA reads as TGTGCCAGCTCACAGAGGGACAGGGGACAAGAGACCCAGTACTTC. Its protein is CASSQRDRGQETQYF.

This chain links TRBV2 with TRBJ2-1; D possibly corresponds to TRBD2 (8 bases). The V end lost 7 bases, the J end lost 8 bases, and 27 bases lay between the germline ends. Per the germline V gene, CDR1 is SNHLY and CDR2 is FYNNEI. The CDR3 consists of 17 residues. This CDR3 reads CASKLAGGGGRLDEQFF. The DNA of the CDR3 is TGTGCCAGCAAGCTGGCCGGAGGGGGCGGGAGGCTTGATGAGCAGTTCTTC.

This chain connects TRBV25-1 to TRBJ2-7; D is tentatively TRBD1 or TRBD2 (5 bases each). The ends were cut back, 5 bases at V and 12 bases at J, with 17 bases in the middle. Per germline, CDR1 MGHDK and CDR2 SYGVNS. This CDR3 is built from 12 residues. CDR3 loop: CASSRGTENAYF. CDR3 DNA: TGTGCCAGCAGTAGAGGGACCGAGAACGCGTACTTC.

The chain couples TRBV6-5 to TRBJ1-6; D is perhaps TRBD1 (6 bases). The CDR3 sequence is 15 residues long. V was pared by 5 bases and J by 7 bases, with 15 bases between. Germline CDR1 is MNHEY and CDR2 is SVGAGI. Here the CDR3 reads CASSPQTGGNSPLHF. The CDR3 DNA reads TGTGCCAGCAGTCCGCAGACAGGTGGGAATTCACCCCTCCACTTT.

The chain joins TRBV29-1 to TRBJ2-5; TRBD1 matches at 9 bases. The germline V gene has CDR1 SQVTM and CDR2 ANQGSEA. V lost 4 bases to trimming and J lost 7 bases; unmatched junction nucleotides: 22. This CDR3 contains 18 residues. The CDR3 DNA sequence: TGCAGCGTTGTAGATCGTGGCGCCCTGGGACAGGGAATGGGGACCCAGTACTTC. It translates to CSVVDRGALGQGMGTQYF.

This chain links TRBV7-2 with TRBJ1-4; 8 bases fit TRBD1. The CDR3 covers 12 residues. Looked up from germline, CDR1 is SGHTA and CDR2 is FQGNSA. With V trimmed by 8 bases and J by 8 bases, 4 bases remained unmatched. Here the CDR3 DNA reads TGTGCCAGCGGCCAGGGGGCGGAAAAACTGTTTTTT. It specifies CASGQGAEKLFF.

The CDR3: CASSLSIGGSNEQFF. The CDR3 DNA is TGCGCCAGCAGCTTGTCGATCGGGGGGAGCAATGAGCAGTTCTTC. The chain recombines TRBV5-1 with TRBJ2-1; TRBD2 agrees at 7 bases. Germline V CDR1 and CDR2: SGHRS, YFSETQ. The ends lost 1 base at V and 6 bases at J; junction bases unmatched: 7. There are 15 residues in the CDR3.

With respect to this clone: The identical CDR3 is also encoded by other nucleotide sequences in the sample. The chain combines TRBV7-9 with TRBJ1-5; D not resolved. Trimming shortened V by 6 bases and J by 4 bases, and 7 bases separated the two germline ends. Germline lookup yields CDR1 SEHNR and CDR2 FQNEAQ (reference sequence). This CDR3 has 12 residues. In nucleotides, the CDR3 is TGTGCCAGCAGTTCGGGAAATCAGCCCCAGCATTTT. Protein: CASSSGNQPQHF.

Points on this clone: The sample contains more than one DNA sequence encoding this CDR3. The gene calls are TRBV28 and TRBJ2-1; TRBD2 agrees at 7 bases. The CDR3 has 15 amino acids. Germline V CDR1 and CDR2: MDHEN, SYDVKM. V dropped 6 bases and J dropped 0; count of bases not matched to a gene: 5. The CDR3 region is CASRPGGSSYNEQFF. CDR3 bases: TGTGCCAGCAGGCCTGGCGGGAGCTCCTACAATGAGCAGTTCTTC. Full variable domain (missing parts from reference TRBV28 and TRBJ2-1): DVKVTQSSRYLVKRTGEKVFLECVQDMDHENMFWYRQDPGLGLRLIYFSYDVKMKEKGDIPEGYSVSREKKERFSLILESASTNQTSMYLCASRPGGSSYNEQFFGPGTRLTVL.

About this clone: This specimen includes other DNA sequences encoding the same CDR3. J is TRBJ1-4 and V is TRBV7-9; 9 bases are a match to TRBD1. This CDR3 is 15 amino acids long. Per germline, CDR1 SEHNR and CDR2 FQNEAQ (reference sequence). V dropped 1 base and J dropped 6; count of bases not matched to a gene: 3. CDR3 DNA: TGTGCCAGCAGCTTAGGACAGGGGGTGGATGAAAAACTGTTTTTT. Its protein is CASSLGQGVDEKLFF.

This chain connects TRBV6-1 to TRBJ2-4, with D hard to call. The CDR3 consists of 15 residues. CDR1 is MNHNS and CDR2 is SASEGT in the germline V gene. V was shortened by 8 bases and J by 0 bases, with 14 bases between the two germline ends. CDR3 region: CASRPLDLAKNIQYF. CDR3 DNA sequence: TGTGCCAGCCGCCCCTTAGACTTAGCCAAAAACATTCAGTACTTC.

This chain's CDR3 is CASRMEETQYF. The CDR3 DNA sequence: TGTGCCAGCCGCATGGAAGAGACCCAGTACTTC. The chain uses TRBV19 and TRBJ2-5; D uncertain. CDR3 length equals 11 residues. The V gene lost 9 bases and the J gene lost 3 bases, with 8 bases spanning the gap. CDR1 is LNHDA and CDR2 is SQIVND in the germline V gene (reference sequence).